These T cell receptor beta chains were read from a single sample in a study of T cell repertoires in ileal Crohn's disease. Some clones are missing from TCRdb's copy, which holds only in-frame ones; the method was immunoSEQ multiplex PCR. This sample has roughly 8,700 clones, with approximately 85% found just once. Material: ileal tissue. Every receptor here comes from an adult with Crohn's disease. The CDR3 runs from the conserved cysteine through the conserved F or W. Each record gives: CDR3 DNA, CDR3 protein, V gene, D gene, clone size, J gene. A D gene is named only where the DNA matches it firmly. Rows give clone size only sometimes, using once, few, many, or a class for an expanded clone.

TGTGCCAGCAGCTTTACGGGTGAAGGGGAGCAGTACTTC,CASSFTGEGEQYF,TRBV5-5,NA,NA,TRBJ2-7
TGTGCCATCAGTGAGTCTGGGACAGTTGTCAATTCACCCCTCCACTTT,CAISESGTVVNSPLHF,TRBV10-3,TRBD1,once,TRBJ1-6
TGTGCCAGCGCCGGATATGGGACAGGGAGAGAGCACACCATATATTTT,CASAGYGTGREHTIYF,TRBV19,TRBD1,NA,TRBJ1-3
TGTGCCACGACAGGGGGAAAAGGTGGTCAGCCCCAGCATTTT,CATTGGKGGQPQHF,TRBV2,TRBD1,NA,TRBJ1-5
TGTGCCAGCTCATCAATGGCGCAGGTCCAAGAGACCCAGTACTTC,CASSSMAQVQETQYF,TRBV18,NA,NA,TRBJ2-5
TGTGCCAGCACCGATGATAGGTCCTACGAGCAGTACTTC,CASTDDRSYEQYF,TRBV2,NA,NA,TRBJ2-7
TGTGCCAGCAGCATAACTCTTCTGGGGGGGGAAGCTTTCTTT,CASSITLLGGEAFF,TRBV27,NA,NA,TRBJ1-1
TGTGCCAGCAGTAGGGGGGACGGAACCTACGAGCAGTACTTC,CASSRGDGTYEQYF,TRBV6-5,NA,NA,TRBJ2-7
TGCGCCAGCAGCCAAGAACCCGGTCAGCCCCAGCATTTT,CASSQEPGQPQHF,TRBV4-3,NA,NA,TRBJ1-5
TGTGCCAGCGTCAAGCGGGAGTTCCATGAGCAGTTCTTC,CASVKREFHEQFF,TRBV7-9,TRBD2,once,TRBJ2-1
TGCAGCGTTTTCATTACAAGCTACGAGCAGTACTTC,CSVFITSYEQYF,TRBV29-1,NA,NA,TRBJ2-7
TGTGCCTGGAGTGTACCGGACAGGGGAGAGACCCAGTACTTC,CAWSVPDRGETQYF,TRBV30,TRBD1,once,TRBJ2-5
TGTGCCAGCAGCAGCCCCCGGGGACACCACTCCTACGAGCAGTACTTC,CASSSPRGHHSYEQYF,TRBV14,NA,NA,TRBJ2-7
TGTGCCACCAGCAGAGACTTTTGGTTGAGCGGGGGGAATGAGCAGTTCTTC,CATSRDFWLSGGNEQFF,TRBV15,TRBD2,NA,TRBJ2-1
TGTGCCAGTAGTCCGCGGACAGGGAACACTGAAGCTTTCTTT,CASSPRTGNTEAFF,TRBV19,TRBD1,NA,TRBJ1-1
TGTGCCAGCAGCTCCCCCGGGACACTCACTTATGGCTACACCTTC,CASSSPGTLTYGYTF,TRBV5-5,NA,few,TRBJ1-2
TGCAGTGCTAGAGAGGTCTACGAGCAGTACTTC,CSAREVYEQYF,TRBV20-1,NA,NA,TRBJ2-7
TGTGCCAGCAGTTTGACAGCGGGGGAGACCCAGTACTTC,CASSLTAGETQYF,TRBV6-1,TRBD2,NA,TRBJ2-5
TGTGCCAGCTCACCACTGCAGGTGAACACTGAAGCTTTCTTT,CASSPLQVNTEAFF,TRBV18,NA,NA,TRBJ1-1
TGTGCCAGCAGTGGTGGGGAATTGGCTGAAGCTTTCTTT,CASSGGELAEAFF,TRBV2,NA,NA,TRBJ1-1
TGTGCCAGCAGCTCCGGACAGGGGGCTTACGAGCAGTACTTC,CASSSGQGAYEQYF,TRBV7-9,TRBD1,NA,TRBJ2-7